The TCR beta chain under discussion was sequenced for a study of cytomegalovirus exposure and HLA in healthy donors. PCR employed 60 Vbeta and 13 Jbeta primers. Produced via immunoSEQ multiplex PCR; TCRdb's table is partial and in-frame only. In all, the sample yields 150,000 or so clones. Trimming stripped 1 base from V and 6 bases from J, with 12 bases between. The CDR3 contains 13 residues. The germline V gene has CDR1 SQVTM and CDR2 ANQGSEA. The sequenced sample consisted of PBMCs. V gene TRBV29-1 combines with J gene TRBJ1-1, with D possibly being TRBD1 (5 bases). The TCR originated in an older woman in good health and CMV-seronegative. CDR3 coding DNA: TGCAGCGTTGAAGGACAGTGGAATCCTGAAGCTTTCTTT. Translating gives CSVEGQWNPEAFF.